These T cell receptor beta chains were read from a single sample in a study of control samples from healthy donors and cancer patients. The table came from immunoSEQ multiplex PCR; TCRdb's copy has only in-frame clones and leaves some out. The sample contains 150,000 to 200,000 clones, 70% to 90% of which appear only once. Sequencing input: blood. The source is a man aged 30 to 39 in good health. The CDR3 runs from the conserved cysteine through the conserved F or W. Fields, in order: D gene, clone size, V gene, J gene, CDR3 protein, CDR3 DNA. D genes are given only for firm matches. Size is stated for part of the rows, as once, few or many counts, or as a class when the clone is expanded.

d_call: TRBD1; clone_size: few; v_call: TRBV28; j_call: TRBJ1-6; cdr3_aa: CASRITGGGNSPLHF; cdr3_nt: TGTGCCAGCAGGATCACAGGGGGTGGCAATTCACCCCTCCACTTT
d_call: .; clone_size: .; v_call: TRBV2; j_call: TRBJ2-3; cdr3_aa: CASALMRGRNMNTDTQYF; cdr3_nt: TGTGCCAGCGCGTTAATGCGGGGGCGCAATATGAACACAGATACGCAGTATTTT
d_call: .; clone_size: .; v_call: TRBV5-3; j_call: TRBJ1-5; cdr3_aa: CARSYKGPLNQPQHF; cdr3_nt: TGTGCCAGAAGCTATAAAGGACCACTCAATCAGCCCCAGCATTTT
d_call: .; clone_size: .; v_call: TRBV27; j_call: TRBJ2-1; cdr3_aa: CASSQGGYSYNEQFF; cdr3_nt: TGTGCCAGCAGTCAGGGGGGGTATTCCTACAATGAGCAGTTCTTC
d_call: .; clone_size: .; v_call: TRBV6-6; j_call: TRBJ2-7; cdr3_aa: CASIRVPDLYEQYF; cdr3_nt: TGTGCCAGCATCAGGGTACCAGACCTCTACGAGCAGTACTTC
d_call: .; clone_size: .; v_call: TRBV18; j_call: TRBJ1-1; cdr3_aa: CASSPHPNTEAFF; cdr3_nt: TGTGCCAGCTCACCACACCCGAACACTGAAGCTTTCTTT
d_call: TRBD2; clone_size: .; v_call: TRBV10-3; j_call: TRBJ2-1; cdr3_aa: CAIGVAGGPNEQFF; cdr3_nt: TGTGCCATCGGTGTAGCGGGGGGGCCGAATGAGCAGTTCTTC
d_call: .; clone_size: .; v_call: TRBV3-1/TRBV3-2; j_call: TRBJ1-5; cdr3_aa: CASSQDRIGQPQHF; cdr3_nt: TGTGCCAGCAGCCAAGACAGGATCGGTCAGCCCCAGCATTTT
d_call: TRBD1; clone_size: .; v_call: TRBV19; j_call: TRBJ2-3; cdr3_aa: CASSTMGQGGTDTQYF; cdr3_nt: TGTGCCAGTAGTACGATGGGACAGGGAGGCACAGATACGCAGTATTTT
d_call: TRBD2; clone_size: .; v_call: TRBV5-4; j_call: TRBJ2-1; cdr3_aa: CASSTSGGINEQFF; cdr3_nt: TGTGCCAGCAGCACTAGCGGGGGCATCAATGAGCAGTTCTTC
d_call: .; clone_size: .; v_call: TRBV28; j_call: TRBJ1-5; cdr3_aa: CASSLDAGRCFNQPQHF; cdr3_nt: TGTGCCAGCAGTTTAGACGCCGGCAGGTGCTTCAATCAGCCCCAGCATTTT
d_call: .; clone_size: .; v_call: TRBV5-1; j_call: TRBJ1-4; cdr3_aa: CASSLGPTTNEKLFF; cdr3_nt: TGCGCCAGCAGCTTAGGGCCTACAACTAATGAAAAACTGTTTTTT
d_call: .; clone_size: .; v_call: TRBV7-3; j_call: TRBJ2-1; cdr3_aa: CASSLTGGRNEQFF; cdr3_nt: TGTGCCAGCAGCTTAACGGGGGGTAGAAATGAGCAGTTCTTC
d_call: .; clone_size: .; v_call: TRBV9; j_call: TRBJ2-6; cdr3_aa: CASNPGHSTQTNVLTF; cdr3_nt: TGTGCCAGCAACCCCGGACACTCGACCCAAACGAACGTCCTGACTTTC
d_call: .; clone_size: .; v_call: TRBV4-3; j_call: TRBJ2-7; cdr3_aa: CASSQGTPPGNYEQYF; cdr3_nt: TGCGCCAGCAGCCAAGGGACTCCCCCTGGTAACTACGAGCAGTACTTC
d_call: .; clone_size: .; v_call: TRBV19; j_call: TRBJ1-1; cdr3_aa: CASRDGRATDEAFF; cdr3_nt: TGTGCCAGTAGGGATGGGAGAGCCACCGATGAAGCTTTCTTT
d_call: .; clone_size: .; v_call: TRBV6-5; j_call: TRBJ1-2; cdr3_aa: CASSLASKANYGYTF; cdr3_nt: TGTGCCAGCTCCCTTGCCAGCAAGGCTAACTATGGCTACACCTTC
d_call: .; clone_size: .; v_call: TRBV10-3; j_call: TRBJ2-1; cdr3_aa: CAISESVSSYNEQFF; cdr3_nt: TGTGCCATCAGTGAGTCGGTGAGCTCCTACAATGAGCAGTTCTTC
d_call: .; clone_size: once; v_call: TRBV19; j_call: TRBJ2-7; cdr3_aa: CASSRGAGQDRPEQYF; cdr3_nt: TGTGCCAGTAGTAGGGGGGCAGGGCAAGATCGTCCTGAGCAGTACTTC
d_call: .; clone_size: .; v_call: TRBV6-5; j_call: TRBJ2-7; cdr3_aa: CASSPGPESYEQYF; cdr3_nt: TGTGCCAGCAGTCCCGGGCCGGAGTCCTACGAGCAGTACTTC
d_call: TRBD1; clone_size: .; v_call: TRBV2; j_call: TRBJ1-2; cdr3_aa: CASTGRDSYGYTF; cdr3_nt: TGTGCCAGCACGGGGCGGGACAGCTATGGCTACACCTTC
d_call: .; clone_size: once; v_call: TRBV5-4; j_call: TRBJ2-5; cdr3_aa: CASSRTGTVQETQYF; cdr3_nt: TGTGCCAGCAGCAGGACCGGGACTGTACAAGAGACCCAGTACTTC
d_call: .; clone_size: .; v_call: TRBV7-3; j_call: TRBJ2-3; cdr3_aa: CASSSVGSTDTQYF; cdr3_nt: TGTGCCAGCAGCTCCGTGGGTAGCACAGATACGCAGTATTTT
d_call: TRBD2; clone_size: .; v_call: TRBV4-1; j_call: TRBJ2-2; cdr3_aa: CASSQEGGGGRVTGELFF; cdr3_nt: TGCGCCAGCAGCCAAGAAGGCGGGGGGGGCCGGGTCACCGGGGAGCTGTTTTTT
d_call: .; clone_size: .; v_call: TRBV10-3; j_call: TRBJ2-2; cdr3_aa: CAISVRDGNTGELFF; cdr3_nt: TGTGCCATCAGTGTCCGGGACGGTAACACCGGGGAGCTGTTTTTT
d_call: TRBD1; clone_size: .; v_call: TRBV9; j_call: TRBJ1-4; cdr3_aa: CASSVDGLGGPEKLFF; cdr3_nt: TGTGCCAGCAGCGTAGATGGCCTAGGGGGCCCTGAAAAACTGTTTTTT